Listed here are 6 T cell receptor beta chains from one sample, sequenced in a study of vaccination and CD4 T cells after COVID-19. The assay that was used to sequence DNA from cultured CD4+ T cells was the Oncomine TCR Beta short-read assay. A single record per CDR3 protein comes from TCRdb applying MiXCR to the PCR reads. The repertoire includes about 17,000 distinct CDR3 sequences, under 55% of them detected once, and around 4.5% sits in the top ten. Described treatment: roughly nine-day PBMC culture with coronavirus spike peptide pools or control peptides (ViraFEST assay). These TCRs are of unknown antigen specificity. The sequences come from CD4+ T cells from blood, cultured in vitro, collected before SARS-CoV-2 vaccination. Receptor source: a human donor who had recovered from COVID-19.

The genes are TRBV7-6 and TRBJ1-1, with D maybe TRBD1 (6 bases). V dropped 3 bases and J dropped 14 bases, with 13 bases sitting between them. Germline V gives CDR1 SGHVS, CDR2 FNYEAQ. This CDR3 contains 11 residues. The CDR3 DNA sequence: TGTGCCAGCAGCTTGGGGGGGGCTACGTTCTTT. Translation: CASSLGGATFF.

V usage is TRBV10-1 and J usage is TRBJ2-3; D is possibly TRBD1 (5 bases). V gave up 3 bases and J gave up 4 bases, with 8 bases separating them. The CDR3 consists of 13 residues. CDR1 is WNHNN, CDR2 SYGVQD, per germline (reference sequence). The CDR3: CASSESGSDTQYF. CDR3 DNA sequence: TGCGCCAGCAGTGAATCAGGGTCAGATACGCAGTATTTT.

The chain links TRBV6-1 to TRBJ2-7; D may be TRBD1 (6 bases). The CDR3 is 12 residues long. With 6 bases removed from V and 9 bases from J, the gap between germline ends came to 15 bases. The germline gives CDR1 MNHNS, CDR2 SASEGT. The CDR3 sequence: CASSQGLAVQYF. The CDR3 DNA reads as TGTGCCAGCAGCCAGGGGCTAGCTGTGCAGTACTTC.

In its sample, this clonotype was seen once. This chain connects TRBV27 to TRBJ2-3; 10 nucleotides line up with TRBD1. V dropped 8 bases and J dropped 6; count of bases not matched to a gene: 5. The CDR3 runs to 13 residues. The germline V gene encodes CDR1 MNHEY and CDR2 SMNVEV (reference sequence). The CDR3 spells CASVRQGADTQYF. CDR3 nucleotides: TGTGCCAGCGTCAGACAGGGGGCGGATACGCAGTATTTT.

The chain is built from TRBV5-4 and TRBJ1-2, with TRBD1 as a possible D gene (5 bases). The CDR3 totals 14 residues. V dropped 1 base and J dropped 5 bases, with 12 bases sitting between them. From germline, CDR1 is SGHNT and CDR2 YYREEE (reference sequence). The CDR3 DNA sequence: TGTGCCAGCAGCTTGCCCCGGGACGCTTATGGCTACACCTTC. It encodes CASSLPRDAYGYTF.

The CDR3 sequence is CASSLDPWLGNEQFF. The DNA of the CDR3 is TGTGCCAGCAGCTTAGATCCTTGGCTGGGTAATGAGCAGTTCTTC. The J gene is TRBJ2-1, the V gene TRBV11-3; no clear D gene. Looked up from germline, CDR1 is SGHNT and CDR2 is YENEEA. The germline V and J ends were trimmed by 0 bases and 7 bases, with 13 bases remaining between them. The CDR3 runs to 15 residues.